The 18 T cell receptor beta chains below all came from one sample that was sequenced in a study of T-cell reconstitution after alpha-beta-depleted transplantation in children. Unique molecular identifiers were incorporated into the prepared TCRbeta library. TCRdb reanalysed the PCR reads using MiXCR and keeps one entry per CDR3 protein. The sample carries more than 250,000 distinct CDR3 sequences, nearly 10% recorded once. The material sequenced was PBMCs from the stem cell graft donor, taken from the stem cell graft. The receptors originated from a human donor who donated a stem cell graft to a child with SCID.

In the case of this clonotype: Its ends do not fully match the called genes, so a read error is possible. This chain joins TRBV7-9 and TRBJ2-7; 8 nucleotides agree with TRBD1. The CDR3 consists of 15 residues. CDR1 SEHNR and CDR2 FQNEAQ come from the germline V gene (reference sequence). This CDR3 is CPSSAWTGLTYEQYF. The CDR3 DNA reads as TGTCCCAGCAGCGCCTGGACAGGGCTAACCTACGAGCAGTACTTC.

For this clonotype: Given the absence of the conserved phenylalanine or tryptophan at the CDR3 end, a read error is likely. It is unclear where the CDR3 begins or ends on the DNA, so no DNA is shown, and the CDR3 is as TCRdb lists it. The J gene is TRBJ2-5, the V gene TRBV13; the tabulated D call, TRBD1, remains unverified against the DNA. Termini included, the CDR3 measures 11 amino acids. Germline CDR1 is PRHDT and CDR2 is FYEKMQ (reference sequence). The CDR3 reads CASSFGFRGRA.

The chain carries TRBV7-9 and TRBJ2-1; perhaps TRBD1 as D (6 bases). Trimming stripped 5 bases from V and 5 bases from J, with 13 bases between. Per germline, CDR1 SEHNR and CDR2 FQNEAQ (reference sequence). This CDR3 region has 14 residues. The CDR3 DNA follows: TGTGCCAGCAGCCCACAGACAGGAAACAATGAGCAGTTCTTC. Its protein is CASSPQTGNNEQFF.

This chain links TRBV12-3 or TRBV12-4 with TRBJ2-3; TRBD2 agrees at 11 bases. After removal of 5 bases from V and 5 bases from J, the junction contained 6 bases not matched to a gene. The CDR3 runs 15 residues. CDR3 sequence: CASSGSGGALDTQYF. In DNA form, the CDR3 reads TGTGCCAGCAGTGGTAGCGGGGGGGCTTTAGATACGCAGTATTTT.

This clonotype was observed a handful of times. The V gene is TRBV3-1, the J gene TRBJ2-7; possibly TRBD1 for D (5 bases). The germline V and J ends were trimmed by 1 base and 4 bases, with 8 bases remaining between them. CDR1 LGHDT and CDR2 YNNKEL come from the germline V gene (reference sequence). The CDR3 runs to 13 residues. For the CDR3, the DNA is TGTGCCAGCAGCCAAGGACAGCTATACGAGCAGTACTTC. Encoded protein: CASSQGQLYEQYF.

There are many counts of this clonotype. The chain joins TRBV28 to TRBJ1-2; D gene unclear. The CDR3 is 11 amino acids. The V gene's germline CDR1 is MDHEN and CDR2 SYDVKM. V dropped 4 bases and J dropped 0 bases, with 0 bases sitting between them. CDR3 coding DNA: TGTGCCAGCAGTTCTAACTATGGCTACACCTTC. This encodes CASSSNYGYTF.

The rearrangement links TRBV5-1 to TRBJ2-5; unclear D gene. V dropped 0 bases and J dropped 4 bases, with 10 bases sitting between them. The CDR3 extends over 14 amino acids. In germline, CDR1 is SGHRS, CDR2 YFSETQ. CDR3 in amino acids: CASSLVRLGETQYF. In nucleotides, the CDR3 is TGCGCCAGCAGCTTGGTTCGGTTAGGAGAGACCCAGTACTTC.

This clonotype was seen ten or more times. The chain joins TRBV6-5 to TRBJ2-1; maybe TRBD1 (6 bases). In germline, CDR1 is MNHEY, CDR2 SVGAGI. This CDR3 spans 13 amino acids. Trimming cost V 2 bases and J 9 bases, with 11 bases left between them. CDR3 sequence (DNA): TGTGCCAGCAGTTACGGGCAGGGGATTGAGCAGTTCTTC. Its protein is CASSYGQGIEQFF.

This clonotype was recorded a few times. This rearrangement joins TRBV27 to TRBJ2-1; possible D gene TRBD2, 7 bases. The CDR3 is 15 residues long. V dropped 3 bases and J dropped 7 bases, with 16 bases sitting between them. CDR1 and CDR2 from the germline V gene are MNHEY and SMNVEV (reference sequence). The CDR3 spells CASSFRGAGDNEQFF. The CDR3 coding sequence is TGTGCCAGCAGTTTCCGGGGGGCGGGGGATAATGAGCAGTTCTTC.

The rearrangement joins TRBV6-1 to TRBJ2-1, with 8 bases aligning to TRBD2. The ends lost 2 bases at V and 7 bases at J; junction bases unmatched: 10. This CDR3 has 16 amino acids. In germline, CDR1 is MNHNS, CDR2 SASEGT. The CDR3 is CASSELDGGARNEQFF. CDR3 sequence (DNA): TGTGCCAGCAGTGAATTGGACGGGGGGGCTCGGAATGAGCAGTTCTTC.

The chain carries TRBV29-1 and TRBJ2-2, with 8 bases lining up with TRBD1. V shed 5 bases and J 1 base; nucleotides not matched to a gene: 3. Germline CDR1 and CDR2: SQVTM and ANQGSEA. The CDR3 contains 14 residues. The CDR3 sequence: CSVWDRLNTGELFF. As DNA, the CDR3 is TGCAGCGTTTGGGACAGGTTGAACACCGGGGAGCTGTTTTTT.

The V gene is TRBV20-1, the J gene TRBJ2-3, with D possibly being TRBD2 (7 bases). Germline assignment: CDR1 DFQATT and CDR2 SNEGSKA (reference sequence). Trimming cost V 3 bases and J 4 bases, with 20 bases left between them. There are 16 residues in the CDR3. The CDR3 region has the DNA TGCAGTGCTAGTCGGGGGGCCAACCCCCCCCCAGATACGCAGTATTTT. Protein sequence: CSASRGANPPPDTQYF.

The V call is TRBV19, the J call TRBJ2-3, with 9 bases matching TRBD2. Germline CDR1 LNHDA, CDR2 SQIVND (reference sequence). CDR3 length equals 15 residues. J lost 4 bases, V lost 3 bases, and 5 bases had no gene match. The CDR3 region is CASSISRGGADTQYF. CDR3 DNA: TGTGCCAGTAGTATCTCGCGGGGGGGCGCAGATACGCAGTATTTT. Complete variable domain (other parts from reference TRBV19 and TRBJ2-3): DGGITQSPKYLFRKEGQNVTLSCEQNLNHDAMYWYRQDPGQGLRLIYYSQIVNDFQKGDIAEGYSVSREKKESFPLTVTSAQKNPTAFYLCASSISRGGADTQYFGPGTRLTVL.

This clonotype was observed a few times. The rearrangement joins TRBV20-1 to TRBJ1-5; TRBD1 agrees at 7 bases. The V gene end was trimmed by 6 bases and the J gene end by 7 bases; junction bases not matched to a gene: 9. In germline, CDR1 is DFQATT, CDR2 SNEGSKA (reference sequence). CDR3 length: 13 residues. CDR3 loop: CSASQGVSQPQHF. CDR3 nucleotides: TGCAGTGCAAGCCAGGGGGTTTCCCAGCCCCAGCATTTT.

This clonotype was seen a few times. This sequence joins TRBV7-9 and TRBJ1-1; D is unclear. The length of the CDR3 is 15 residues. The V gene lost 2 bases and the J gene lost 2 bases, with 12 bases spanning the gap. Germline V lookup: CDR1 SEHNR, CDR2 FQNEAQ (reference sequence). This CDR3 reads CASSLSWPANTEAFF. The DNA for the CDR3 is TGTGCCAGCAGCTTATCTTGGCCAGCCAACACTGAAGCTTTCTTT.

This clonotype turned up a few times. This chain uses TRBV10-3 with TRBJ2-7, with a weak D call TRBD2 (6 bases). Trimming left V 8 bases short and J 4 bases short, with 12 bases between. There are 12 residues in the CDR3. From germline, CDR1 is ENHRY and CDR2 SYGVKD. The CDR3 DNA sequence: TGTGCCATCTCCCCAGGGAGGTACGAGCAGTACTTC. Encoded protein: CAISPGRYEQYF.

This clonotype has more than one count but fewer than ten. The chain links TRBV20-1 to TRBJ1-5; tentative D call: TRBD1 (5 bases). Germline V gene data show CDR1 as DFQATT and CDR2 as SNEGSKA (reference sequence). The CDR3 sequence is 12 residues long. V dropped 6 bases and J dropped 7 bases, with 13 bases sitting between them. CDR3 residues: CSAGTGGQPQHF. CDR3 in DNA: TGCAGTGCCGGGACGGGGGGACAGCCCCAGCATTTT.

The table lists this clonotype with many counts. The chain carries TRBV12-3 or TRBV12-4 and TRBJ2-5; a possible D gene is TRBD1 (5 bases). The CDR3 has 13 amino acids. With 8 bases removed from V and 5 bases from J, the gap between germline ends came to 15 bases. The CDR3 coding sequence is TGTGCCAGCGCCCGAGCAGGGCCCGAGACCCAGTACTTC. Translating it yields CASARAGPETQYF.